Each of the 32 T cell receptor beta chains below was sequenced from the same sample in a study of blood T cell repertoires in COVID-19. The data were produced by immunoSEQ multiplex PCR, yet TCRdb's version contains in-frame clones alone and is incomplete. The sample shows 250,000 to 350,000 clones, 85% to 90% of them seen only once. Sequences were obtained from peripheral blood. The receptors shown here come from a woman in her 30s with COVID-19, enrolled during active disease.

V gene TRBV6-6 combines with J gene TRBJ1-5; D is perhaps TRBD1 (5 bases). Deletions cut 4 bases from V and 4 bases from J, with 8 bases between. Germline values: CDR1 MNHNY, CDR2 SVGAGI (reference sequence). The CDR3 has 13 amino acids. The CDR3 loop is CASSFQGNQPQHF. DNA for the CDR3: TGTGCCAGCAGTTTCCAGGGTAATCAGCCCCAGCATTTT.

V is TRBV4-3 and J is TRBJ2-1, with 10 nucleotides matching TRBD2. The germline gives CDR1 LGHNA, CDR2 YSLEER. This CDR3 comprises 17 residues. V lost 0 bases, J lost 4 bases, and 6 bases stayed unmatched. Here the CDR3 reads CASSQDLAGVTYNEQFF. The CDR3 DNA is TGCGCCAGCAGCCAAGACCTAGCGGGAGTTACGTACAATGAGCAGTTCTTC.

The J gene is TRBJ1-1, the V gene TRBV7-8; 9 positions match TRBD1. CDR3 length: 16 amino acids. The ends lost 1 base at V and 4 bases at J; junction bases unmatched: 7. CDR1 is SGHVS, CDR2 FQNEAQ, per germline. CDR3: CASSLVTGTGPTEAFF. As DNA, the CDR3 is TGTGCCAGCAGCTTAGTAACCGGGACAGGGCCCACTGAAGCTTTCTTT. Combining the CDR3 with reference TRBV7-8 and TRBJ1-1 gives the whole variable domain GAGVSQSPRYKVAKRGQDVALRCDPISGHVSLFWYQQALGQGPEFLTYFQNEAQLDKSGLPSDRFFAERPEGSVSTLKIQRTQQEDSAVYLCASSLVTGTGPTEAFFGQGTRLTVV.

The CDR3 nucleotides read TGCGCCAGCAGCTTGGCGGGGGGCAATCAGCCCCAGCATTTT. This gives the protein CASSLAGGNQPQHF. The chain has TRBV5-1 and TRBJ1-5, with D possibly matching TRBD1 (5 bases). The V end lost 0 bases, the J end lost 2 bases, and 6 bases lay between the germline ends. Germline V CDR1 and CDR2: SGHRS, YFSETQ. The CDR3 is 14 residues long.

The V call is TRBV12-3 or TRBV12-4, the J call TRBJ1-5; 8 positions agree with TRBD1. The CDR3 is made up of 13 amino acids. V was pared by 6 bases and J by 4 bases, with 2 bases of the junction left unmatched. The CDR3 bases are TGTGCCAGCAGCCGACAGGGGAATCAGCCCCAGCATTTT. This encodes CASSRQGNQPQHF.

The rearrangement links TRBV2 to TRBJ1-1; D is uncertain. The CDR3 runs 13 residues. Germline assignment: CDR1 SNHLY and CDR2 FYNNEI. The ends were cut back, 8 bases at V and 4 bases at J, with 14 bases in the middle. In nucleotides, the CDR3 is TGTGCCAGCGAGGGAGAAGGTGTCACTGAAGCTTTCTTT. This codes for CASEGEGVTEAFF.

The chain couples TRBV6-2 or TRBV6-3 to TRBJ2-7; TRBD2 aligns across 9 bases. Germline CDR1 is MNHEY and CDR2 is SVGEGT. The CDR3 runs to 16 residues. Trimming removed 5 bases from V and 2 bases from J; junction bases left unmatched: 10. The CDR3 loop reads CASSIEAGGPPYEQYF. The CDR3 nucleotides are TGTGCCAGCAGTATAGAGGCGGGAGGGCCCCCCTACGAGCAGTACTTC.

This clone was counted a single time. J is TRBJ2-7 and V is TRBV5-1; the D gene is possibly TRBD2 (5 bases). This CDR3 has 14 amino acids. The V and J ends lost 4 bases and 4 bases respectively, with 15 bases between them. CDR1 SGHRS and CDR2 YFSETQ come from the germline V gene. The CDR3 sequence is CASSLPGNSYEQYF. In nucleotides, the CDR3 is TGCGCCAGCAGCCTACCCGGGAATTCTTACGAGCAGTACTTC.

Worth noting for this clone: The same CDR3 arises from other DNA sequences in this sample as well. This rearrangement joins TRBV28 to TRBJ1-5; the D is unclear. Looked up from germline, CDR1 is MDHEN and CDR2 is SYDVKM. The ends were cut back, 6 bases at V and 2 bases at J, with 5 bases in the middle. The CDR3 runs 12 residues. The CDR3 is CASSPGNQPQHF. CDR3 bases: TGTGCCAGCAGCCCGGGCAATCAGCCCCAGCATTTT.

V usage is TRBV6-5 and J usage is TRBJ2-5; tentatively, D is TRBD1 (5 bases). Trimming shortened V by 0 bases and J by 5 bases, and 7 bases separated the two germline ends. CDR1 MNHEY and CDR2 SVGAGI come from the germline V gene. CDR3 length: 13 residues. The CDR3 bases are TGTGCCAGCAGTTACTCGTCAGGGGAGACCCAGTACTTC. As protein: CASSYSSGETQYF.

V and J are TRBV10-3 and TRBJ2-5; 14 bases fit TRBD2. Trimming removed 5 bases from V and 2 bases from J; junction bases left unmatched: 1. This CDR3 spans 15 amino acids. CDR1 is ENHRY, CDR2 SYGVKD, per germline. Here the CDR3 reads CAISRLAGGQETQYF. DNA for the CDR3: TGTGCCATCAGTCGACTAGCGGGAGGGCAAGAGACCCAGTACTTC.

The gene calls are TRBV7-9 and TRBJ1-5; 7 bases line up with TRBD1. This CDR3 spans 15 amino acids. Germline V gene lookup returns CDR1 SEHNR and CDR2 FQNEAQ (reference sequence). V lost 2 bases, J lost 4 bases, and 5 bases stayed unmatched. The CDR3 DNA sequence: TGTGCCAGCAGCTTATACAGGGGCCGGAATCAGCCCCAGCATTTT. Translation: CASSLYRGRNQPQHF.

The J gene is TRBJ2-7, the V gene TRBV28; 10 bases are shared with TRBD1. The germline V gene encodes CDR1 MDHEN and CDR2 SYDVKM. This CDR3 spans 15 amino acids. V was clipped by 5 bases and J by 2 bases; unmatched bases: 6. CDR3 protein: CASSPGTGDTYEQYF. The CDR3 bases are TGTGCCAGCAGTCCAGGGACAGGGGACACCTACGAGCAGTACTTC.

This clone was counted a single time. The rearrangement joins TRBV13 to TRBJ2-3; 9 bases are a match to TRBD2. CDR3 length equals 20 residues. After removal of 5 bases from V and 1 base from J, the junction contained 19 bases not matched to a gene. The germline CDR1 and CDR2 sequences are PRHDT and FYEKMQ (reference sequence). The CDR3 DNA sequence: TGTGCCAGCAGCCCCCGCCTGGTAGCGGGAGATGAGGTCGGCACAGATACGCAGTATTTT. Amino acid sequence: CASSPRLVAGDEVGTDTQYF.

J is TRBJ1-5 and V is TRBV16, with D tentatively TRBD1 (6 bases). Trimming took off 4 bases at V and 7 bases at J, with 14 bases between the two ends. CDR1 is KGHSY, CDR2 FQNENV, per germline. The CDR3 totals 14 residues. As DNA, the CDR3 is TGTGCCAGCAGCCTTCAGGGGCGTGAACAGCCCCAGCATTTT. Translation: CASSLQGREQPQHF.

V is TRBV28 and J is TRBJ1-2; 11 bases are a match to TRBD1. V shed 4 bases and J 7 bases; nucleotides not matched to a gene: 8. The CDR3 has 15 amino acids. The germline CDR1 and CDR2 sequences are MDHEN and SYDVKM. The CDR3 nucleotides are TGTGCCAGCAGTTCTCTCACAGGGACAGGGGGTGGCTACACCTTC. It codes for CASSSLTGTGGGYTF.

The genes are TRBV5-1 and TRBJ2-7, with TRBD1 identical over 10 bases. J was trimmed by 5 bases and V by 6 bases; bases with no gene match: 5. Germline V CDR1 and CDR2: SGHRS, YFSETQ. The CDR3 has 13 residues. The CDR3 sequence: CASTRTGGHEQYF. CDR3 bases: TGCGCCAGCACGCGGACAGGGGGACACGAGCAGTACTTC.

This sequence joins TRBV27 and TRBJ1-6, with 7 bases that match TRBD1. This CDR3 region has 13 residues. The V and J ends lost 6 bases and 6 bases, in that order; junction bases with no gene match: 2. Germline CDR1 is MNHEY and CDR2 is SMNVEV (reference sequence). The CDR3 sequence: CASRTGSNSPLHF. CDR3 in DNA: TGTGCCAGCAGGACAGGGAGTAATTCACCCCTCCACTTT.

V usage is TRBV2 and J usage is TRBJ1-1, with D perhaps matching TRBD1 (5 bases). Germline CDR1 SNHLY, CDR2 FYNNEI. The CDR3 has 15 amino acids. V shed 7 bases and J shed 1 base, with 16 bases lying between them. The CDR3 bases are TGTGCCAGCATTTTTCCTACCGGACAGAACACTGAAGCTTTCTTT. Protein product: CASIFPTGQNTEAFF.

This rearrangement joins TRBV28 to TRBJ2-7, with a possible D match to TRBD2 (5 bases). V dropped 10 bases and J dropped 6 bases, with 19 bases sitting between them. Germline V gene lookup returns CDR1 MDHEN and CDR2 SYDVKM. This CDR3 is 13 amino acids long. CDR3 region: CATKRSGVLEQYF. The CDR3 coding sequence is TGTGCCACCAAACGATCCGGGGTTCTCGAGCAGTACTTC.

The chain is built from TRBV5-4 and TRBJ2-3, with TRBD2 matching over 14 bases. The CDR3 spans 18 residues. Germline V gene lookup returns CDR1 SGHNT and CDR2 YYREEE (reference sequence). The trim removed 0 bases at V and 3 bases at J, leaving 6 bases unmatched. DNA for the CDR3: TGTGCCAGCAGCTTGGCCGGGAGGACTAGCGGGAGGACAGATACGCAGTATTTT. This translates into CASSLAGRTSGRTDTQYF.

The V gene is TRBV4-2, the J gene TRBJ2-7, with TRBD1 as a possible D gene (5 bases). Germline CDR1 LGHNA, CDR2 YNFKEQ. This CDR3 region has 15 residues. Trimming cost V 0 bases and J 3 bases, with 12 bases left between them. This chain's CDR3 is CASSQDREAFYEQYF. The CDR3, as DNA: TGTGCCAGCAGCCAAGACAGGGAAGCCTTCTACGAGCAGTACTTC.

The rearrangement uses TRBV7-2 and TRBJ1-2; D gene ambiguous. The CDR3 has 14 residues. CDR1 SGHTA and CDR2 FQGNSA come from the germline V gene. Trimming shortened V by 1 base and J by 4 bases, and 10 bases separated the two germline ends. The CDR3 nucleotides read TGTGCCAGCAGCTTAGAGGGAGCGAGCTATGGCTACACCTTC. This gives the protein CASSLEGASYGYTF.

The chain couples TRBV28 to TRBJ1-5; tentatively, D is TRBD1 (6 bases). Trimming took off 5 bases at V and 4 bases at J, with 9 bases between the two ends. The CDR3 has 13 amino acids. Germline lookup yields CDR1 MDHEN and CDR2 SYDVKM. The CDR3 DNA is TGTGCCAGCAGTAGGGACATAAATCAGCCCCAGCATTTT. Residues: CASSRDINQPQHF. The complete variable domain, with remaining parts taken from reference TRBV28 and TRBJ1-5, reads DVKVTQSSRYLVKRTGEKVFLECVQDMDHENMFWYRQDPGLGLRLIYFSYDVKMKEKGDIPEGYSVSREKKERFSLILESASTNQTSMYLCASSRDINQPQHFGDGTRLSIL.

V and J are TRBV21-1 and TRBJ1-2. TRBV21-1 constitutes a pseudogene. This CDR3 region has 15 residues. The DNA for the CDR3 is TGTGCCAGCAGCAAACGGGCGACAGTGGGGGGTGGCTACACCTTC. Its protein is CASSKRATVGGGYTF.

The genes are TRBV12-3 or TRBV12-4 and TRBJ1-2; weak D call: TRBD1 (6 bases). This CDR3 contains 13 residues. The germline V and J ends were trimmed by 3 bases and 6 bases, with 11 bases remaining between them. CDR3: CASSFGQHNGYTF. The CDR3 DNA sequence: TGTGCCAGCAGTTTCGGACAGCACAATGGCTACACCTTC.

The genes are TRBV27 and TRBJ2-7; 9 nucleotides agree with TRBD2. Germline V gene sequence: CDR1 MNHEY, CDR2 SMNVEV (reference sequence). V lost 3 bases and J lost 4; bases outside the gene matches: 7. This CDR3 is 15 amino acids long. DNA for the CDR3: TGTGCCAGCAGTTTTAGTCTAGCGGGACGATACGAGCAGTACTTC. Protein: CASSFSLAGRYEQYF.

The chain recombines TRBV5-4 with TRBJ2-1, with D possibly TRBD2 on 5 matching bases. V dropped 1 base and J dropped 4 bases, with 15 bases sitting between them. The CDR3 has 16 residues. Germline V gene data show CDR1 as SGHNT and CDR2 as YYREEE (reference sequence). The CDR3 sequence: CASSLRSGKSYNEQFF. The CDR3 bases are TGTGCCAGCAGCTTGCGGTCCGGGAAGTCGTACAATGAGCAGTTCTTC.

The chain carries TRBV10-3 and TRBJ2-7; D possibly corresponds to TRBD2 (5 bases). Germline CDR1 ENHRY, CDR2 SYGVKD. The CDR3 extends over 14 amino acids. Trimming took off 3 bases at V and 3 bases at J, with 12 bases between the two ends. CDR3 sequence (DNA): TGTGCCATCAGTGAACAAGCGGCCAACTACGAGCAGTACTTC. It codes for CAISEQAANYEQYF.

This clone has just a few counts. The chain employs TRBV23-1 and TRBJ1-3, with TRBD1 matching 10 bases. TRBV23-1 is recorded as an ORF, its role being uncertain. Trimming took 2 bases from V and 2 from J; bases not matched to a gene: 3. The CDR3 is 16 residues long. In nucleotides, the CDR3 is TGCGCCAGCAGTCAACCCGACAGGGGGCCTGGAAACACCATATATTTT. It specifies CASSQPDRGPGNTIYF.

The chain combines TRBV25-1 with TRBJ2-1; 7 bases are shared with TRBD2. The germline gives CDR1 MGHDK, CDR2 SYGVNS. The CDR3 length is 17 residues. V lost 1 base to trimming and J lost 4 bases; unmatched junction nucleotides: 10. As DNA, the CDR3 is TGTGCCAGCAGTGAATTTACCGCGGGAGCCAAATACAATGAGCAGTTCTTC. Amino acids: CASSEFTAGAKYNEQFF.

This sequence joins TRBV3-1 (or the pseudogene TRBV3-2) and TRBJ2-7; TRBD2 matches at 8 bases. Per germline, CDR1 LGHDT and CDR2 YNNKEL (reference sequence). The length of the CDR3 is 16 residues. V was clipped by 6 bases and J by 3 bases; unmatched bases: 13. The CDR3: CASSPHSGMLNYEQYF. In DNA, the CDR3 is TGTGCCAGCAGTCCCCATAGCGGGATGCTGAACTACGAGCAGTACTTC.